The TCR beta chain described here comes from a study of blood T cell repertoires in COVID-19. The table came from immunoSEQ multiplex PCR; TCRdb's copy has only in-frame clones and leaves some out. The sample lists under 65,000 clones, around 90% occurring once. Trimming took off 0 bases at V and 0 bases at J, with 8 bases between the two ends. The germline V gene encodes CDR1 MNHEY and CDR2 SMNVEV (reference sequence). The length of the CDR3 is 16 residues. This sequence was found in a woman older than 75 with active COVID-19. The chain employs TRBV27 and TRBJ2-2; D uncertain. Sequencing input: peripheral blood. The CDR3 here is CASSLSSTTNTGELFF. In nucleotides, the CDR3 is TGTGCCAGCAGTTTATCGTCTACTACGAACACCGGGGAGCTGTTTTTT.